This paragraph reports one T cell receptor (beta chain). What it binds is unknown. V dropped 1 base and J dropped 4; count of bases not matched to a gene: 5. The CDR3 consists of 15 residues. Germline CDR1 is SQVTM and CDR2 is ANQGSEA. The data stem from a study of cytomegalovirus exposure and HLA in healthy donors. Study-wide findings and caveats: Apart from CMV serostatus, no immune exposure information was available.

13 Jbeta primers and 60 Vbeta primers were used for the PCR. Produced via immunoSEQ multiplex PCR; TCRdb's table is partial and in-frame only. In the table there are 30,000 to 45,000 clones, roughly 88% of which are singletons. This rearrangement joins TRBV29-1 to TRBJ2-1; 9 bases fit TRBD2. Sequenced input: PBMCs. This clonotype originated in a woman aged 40-49 years in good health and CMV-seropositive. The CDR3 sequence is CSVEVWRGGYNEQFF. In DNA, the CDR3 is TGCAGCGTTGAAGTTTGGCGGGGGGGGTACAATGAGCAGTTCTTC.